Following are 16 T cell receptor beta chains from one sample sequenced in a study of T cells of healthy individuals. Using its own MiXCR run on the 5' RACE reads, TCRdb lists one record per CDR3 protein. This sample has about 100,000 distinct CDR3 sequences, with 17% found just once. These receptor sequences come from a human donor in good health.

The chain recombines TRBV7-2 with TRBJ2-7; D is perhaps TRBD1 (6 bases). V lost 1 base and J 2 bases, leaving 12 bases between the germline ends. Germline CDR1 reads SGHTA; CDR2 reads FQGNSA. The CDR3 is 15 residues long. The CDR3 is CASSLGSGQTYEQYF. The DNA of the CDR3 is TGTGCCAGCAGCTTAGGTTCAGGACAGACCTACGAGCAGTACTTC.

The V gene is TRBV5-1, the J gene TRBJ2-1, with 8 positions matching TRBD1. The germline gives CDR1 SGHRS, CDR2 YFSETQ. The CDR3 contains 16 residues. V lost 1 base to trimming and J lost 5 bases; unmatched junction nucleotides: 8. CDR3: CASSLKGDRIDNEQFF. DNA for the CDR3: TGCGCCAGCAGCTTGAAAGGGGACAGGATCGACAATGAGCAGTTCTTC.

V is TRBV7-6 and J is TRBJ2-5; 9 bases align to TRBD2. The CDR3 has 17 amino acids. J lost 1 base, V lost 5 bases, and 11 bases had no gene match. Germline V lookup: CDR1 SGHVS, CDR2 FNYEAQ. CDR3 sequence reads: CASSPQVAGDLQETQYF. CDR3 nucleotides: TGTGCCAGCAGCCCTCAAGTAGCGGGGGATCTCCAAGAGACCCAGTACTTC.

The genes are TRBV5-1 and TRBJ2-3; D unclear. CDR3 length: 11 residues. Germline-derived CDR1 and CDR2 are SGHRS and YFSETQ. Trimming took off 0 bases at V and 10 bases at J, with 6 bases between the two ends. The CDR3 sequence: CASSLGGAQYF. The CDR3 DNA reads TGCGCCAGCAGCTTGGGCGGTGCGCAGTATTTT.

This sequence joins TRBV6-2 or TRBV6-3 and TRBJ2-1; 15 bases are a match to TRBD2. With 6 bases clipped from V and 4 bases from J, the junction kept 7 bases outside the gene matches. The germline V gene encodes CDR1 MNHEY and CDR2 SVGEGT. The CDR3 is 17 residues long. CDR3 sequence: CASRRPGLAGGYNEQFF. Here the CDR3 DNA reads TGTGCCAGCAGGAGACCGGGACTAGCGGGGGGATACAATGAGCAGTTCTTC.

This clonotype was detected many times. V and J are TRBV14 and TRBJ2-1; a weak D match, TRBD2 (5 bases). Trimming removed 0 bases at V and 0 bases at J, with 15 bases between. The CDR3 is made up of 18 amino acids. Germline V gene sequence: CDR1 SGHDN, CDR2 FVKESK. CDR3 sequence reads: CASSQDWRKASSYNEQFF. In nucleotides, the CDR3 is TGTGCCAGCAGCCAAGATTGGAGGAAAGCGAGCTCCTACAATGAGCAGTTCTTC.

This clonotype appeared many times. The V gene is TRBV20-1, the J gene TRBJ1-2; D gene uncertain. Germline-derived CDR1 and CDR2 are DFQATT and SNEGSKA (reference sequence). The germline V and J ends were trimmed by 0 bases and 0 bases, with 5 bases remaining between them. The length of the CDR3 is 13 residues. CDR3 sequence: CSAREIPNYGYTF. The DNA of the CDR3 is TGCAGTGCTAGAGAAATCCCTAACTATGGCTACACCTTC.

The CDR3: CASGHSGQGANNEQFF. CDR3 coding DNA: TGTGCCAGCGGGCACTCGGGACAGGGGGCCAATAATGAGCAGTTCTTC. V is TRBV28 and J is TRBJ2-1; TRBD1 matches at 12 bases. This CDR3 has 16 residues. Trimming at V came to 8 bases and at J to 7 bases, leaving 12 bases not matched to a gene. Germline V lookup: CDR1 MDHEN, CDR2 SYDVKM.

The chain employs TRBV9 and TRBJ1-1; D is unresolved. The CDR3 covers 13 residues. CDR1 SGDLS and CDR2 YYNGEE come from the germline V gene. With 0 bases removed from V and 0 bases from J, the gap between germline ends came to 3 bases. The CDR3 sequence: CASSVDLNTEAFF. CDR3 DNA sequence: TGTGCCAGCAGCGTAGACTTGAACACTGAAGCTTTCTTT.

The chain has TRBV6-1 and TRBJ1-3, with TRBD1 matching over 7 bases. Germline CDR1 MNHNS, CDR2 SASEGT. The CDR3 covers 13 residues. The trim removed 6 bases at V and 11 bases at J, leaving 10 bases unmatched. The CDR3 DNA reads as TGTGCCAGCAGCCCCGGGACAGTCGGTGCCATATATTTT. Its translation: CASSPGTVGAIYF.

This clonotype showed up just a few times. The chain is built from TRBV3-1 and TRBJ2-7; D might be TRBD2 (5 bases). Trimming cost V 0 bases and J 6 bases, with 15 bases left between them. CDR1 and CDR2 from the germline V gene are LGHDT and YNNKEL (reference sequence). The CDR3 totals 15 residues. The CDR3 DNA reads TGTGCCAGCAGCCAAGATCCCCTAGACTACCCCGAGCAGTACTTC. This translates into CASSQDPLDYPEQYF.

This clonotype was detected only a few times. The rearrangement uses TRBV20-1 and TRBJ2-5; unclear D gene. This CDR3 contains 11 residues. Germline V gives CDR1 DFQATT, CDR2 SNEGSKA (reference sequence). Trimming removed 5 bases at V and 3 bases at J, with 7 bases between. The CDR3 nucleotides read TGCAGTGCTGACGGAGAAGAGACCCAGTACTTC. This translates into CSADGEETQYF.

A few counts support this clonotype. DNA of the CDR3: TGTGCCAGCAGTGGACCGTCGTTCGAGCAGTACTTC. Protein product: CASSGPSFEQYF. The V and J genes are TRBV12-3 or TRBV12-4 and TRBJ2-7; D is unclear. The CDR3 is 12 amino acids. The V gene lost 5 bases and the J gene lost 6 bases, with 11 bases spanning the gap.

The chain employs TRBV18 and TRBJ2-1, with D perhaps matching TRBD1 (5 bases). The germline CDR1 and CDR2 sequences are KGHSH and LQKENI. The germline V and J ends were trimmed by 1 base and 7 bases, with 8 bases remaining between them. This CDR3 spans 13 amino acids. The CDR3 spells CASSPQGKNEQFF. Written as DNA, the CDR3 is TGTGCCAGCTCACCACAGGGGAAAAATGAGCAGTTCTTC.

Worth noting for this clonotype: A single base separates this from a much larger clone, so it may be a read error. CDR3 sequence (DNA): TGCAGTGCTGCCGGCGGGACAGGAAAAAATGGCTACAACTTC. It codes for CSAAGGTGKNGYNF. The V and J genes are TRBV20-1 and TRBJ1-2; 8 bases agree with TRBD1. The CDR3 has 14 amino acids. Germline CDR1 and CDR2: DFQATT and SNEGSKA (reference sequence).

Many counts were recorded for this clonotype. The chain links TRBV28 to TRBJ2-3; 7 bases fit TRBD2. The CDR3 totals 14 residues. Germline CDR1 and CDR2: MDHEN and SYDVKM. V lost 6 bases and J lost 3; bases outside the gene matches: 6. As DNA, the CDR3 is TGTGCCAGCAGCTCCTGGGGGGGGACAGATACGCAGTATTTT. Its translation is CASSSWGGTDTQYF.